Sequencing of this TCR beta chain was carried out in a study of cytomegalovirus exposure and HLA in healthy donors. About the study: In a previous analysis, around 120 million unique TCR beta sequences were found from 170 million or so T cells. Whole-study results and caveats: A later analysis showed HLA-associated TCR beta chains outstripping equally common others in clonal expansion.

60 Vbeta and 13 Jbeta primers were used in PCR. Data came from immunoSEQ multiplex PCR; TCRdb stores just in-frame clones and leaves some out. The sample records 60,000 to 75,000 clones, around 74% being singletons. Looked up from germline, CDR1 is SGHDT and CDR2 is YYEEEE. This CDR3 contains 17 residues. The ends were cut back, 2 bases at V and 1 base at J, with 15 bases in the middle. Regarding donors, all were healthy bone marrow donors. This clone was seen more than once but under ten times. Its specificity is not known. The clonotype comes from a woman aged 60-75 years in good health and CMV-seropositive. The chain employs TRBV5-6 and TRBJ1-4; a possible D gene is TRBD1 (6 bases). Sequences were obtained from PBMCs. The CDR3, as DNA: TGTGCCAGCAGCTTCGGGCCTACAGGGCGAACTAATGAAAAACTGTTTTTT. It encodes CASSFGPTGRTNEKLFF.